This TCR beta chain was recovered during a study of blood T cell repertoires in COVID-19. Looking at the study overall: Sites across the United States, Italy and Spain contributed samples from acute and convalescent COVID-19.

In the original processing: Scientists estimated how many nucleated cells there were by amplifying reference gene primers. The table came from immunoSEQ multiplex PCR; TCRdb's copy has only in-frame clones and leaves some out. The V and J calls and the clone size are those of that table, but D and trimming were determined from the DNA. The table has 130,000 to 150,000 clones, 79% seen once. Germline V lookup: CDR1 SGHVS, CDR2 FNYEAQ. There are 15 residues in the CDR3. Trimming removed 0 bases from V and 4 bases from J; junction bases left unmatched: 6. The sample comprised peripheral blood. This sequence was found in a man between 50 and 59 years old with active or convalescent COVID-19. V is TRBV7-6 and J is TRBJ2-7; 7 nucleotides match TRBD2. The DNA of the CDR3 is TGTGCCAGCAGCTTAGCGTCGGGAGGTTCTTACGAGCAGTACTTC. This codes for CASSLASGGSYEQYF.